These T cell receptor beta chains were read from a single sample in a study of radiotherapy plus CTLA-4 blockade in lung cancer. Profiled with immunoSEQ multiplex PCR; TCRdb holds only in-frame clones, not every one. The sample has 55,000 to 85,000 clones, less than 85% seen once. The source was peripheral blood, collected from a patient treated with radiotherapy plus ipilimumab. The receptor source for this set is a human donor with non-small cell lung cancer whose response to radiotherapy plus ipilimumab could not be evaluated. Some clones in this sample may be carry-over from other donors' samples. Each CDR3 is given without its conserved first and last residue. The order of the fields is V gene, J gene, CDR3 protein.

TRBV11-2	TRBJ2-6	ASSSGRQSWFSGANVLT
TRBV5-4	TRBJ2-2	ASSPPDRGNTGELF
TRBV30	TRBJ1-2	AWSGQGAGGYT
TRBV9	TRBJ2-6	ASSVDLMGANVLT
TRBV4-1	TRBJ2-2	ASSQEDSGGELF
TRBV2	TRBJ1-6	ASSAGGGGSPLH
TRBV7-6	TRBJ1-1	ASSPTGTKHTEAF
TRBV6-5	TRBJ1-1	ATSGGATEAF
TRBV6-6	TRBJ2-1	ASSPGQHNEQF
TRBV4-1	TRBJ2-5	ASSQDAAGGVETQY
TRBV29-1	TRBJ2-5	SVQDGGETQY
TRBV5-1	TRBJ2-2	ASSLPTGATGELF
TRBV5-6	TRBJ2-6	ASTEDSLFSGANVLT
TRBV5-6	TRBJ2-2	ASSLQGGDTGELF
TRBV5-5	TRBJ2-1	ASSVLTGLSAYNEQF
TRBV5-5	TRBJ1-6	ASSFGTGDSPLH
TRBV6-1	TRBJ1-2	ASSKGGRNYGYT
TRBV28	TRBJ1-4	ASSPRTGGFEKLF
TRBV28	TRBJ2-2	ASSSANTGELF
TRBV15	TRBJ1-3	ATSRAPFSGNTIY
TRBV5-6	TRBJ2-1	ASSAGTSGGSEQF
TRBV6-5	TRBJ2-7	ASSLPDSTYEQY
TRBV5-1	TRBJ1-2	ASSPGQALLGYT
TRBV15	TRBJ2-7	ATSRDRATGAEQY
TRBV18	TRBJ2-5	ASSPGATGQETQY
TRBV9	TRBJ2-7	ASSVGQGMREQY
TRBV7-6	TRBJ1-3	ASSFGPGTGGGNTIY
TRBV28	TRBJ1-3	ASSVGSFSGNTIY
TRBV9	TRBJ2-3	ASSEVAGGRTDTQY
TRBV29-1	TRBJ2-4	SVLGQGKNIQY
TRBV7-3	TRBJ1-2	ASSPGQGAGGGYT
TRBV7-9	TRBJ1-1	ASSLVTGMNTEAF
TRBV28	TRBJ2-7	ASSLAYRGYEQY
TRBV7-9	TRBJ2-3	ASRLASGTTDTQY
TRBV13	TRBJ1-2	ASSLDGRDYGYT
TRBV4-1	TRBJ2-5	ASSQAPAGSQETQY
TRBV18	TRBJ1-2	ASSPDRNYGYT
TRBV5-4	TRBJ2-3	ATGVGAGTTDTQY
TRBV28	TRBJ1-6	ASVQGFRSSPLH
TRBV2	TRBJ2-7	ASNRDSYEQY
TRBV5-1	TRBJ1-6	ASSLTGGDSPLH
TRBV19	TRBJ2-5	ASGGVTSGDLQETQY
TRBV7-9	TRBJ2-1	ASSLKRNEQF
TRBV2	TRBJ1-2	ASIPSGGFNYGYT
TRBV7-2	TRBJ2-1	ASSLLQGNEQF
TRBV7-2	TRBJ2-5	AAGPRRETQY
TRBV6-1	TRBJ1-1	ASSPLTGLATEAF
TRBV7-9	TRBJ1-1	ASSFDLTGPNEAF
TRBV5-6	TRBJ1-1	ASSLRTGGSGTEAF
TRBV6-5	TRBJ2-7	ASSTFDRGYEQY
TRBV4-3	TRBJ2-2	ASSQGNAAGELF
TRBV28	TRBJ2-5	ASRTSGQETQY
TRBV29-1	TRBJ2-2	SVGGGGTGELF
TRBV5-1	TRBJ1-6	ASSLVMQGNSPPH
TRBV27	TRBJ2-7	ASSIAGTNYEQY
TRBV7-2	TRBJ1-5	ASLRTGTSNQPQH
TRBV27	TRBJ2-7	ASSLAGGPYEQY
TRBV7-3	TRBJ1-1	ASSLTGGSGEAF
TRBV6-5	TRBJ1-2	ASSYPGTGSDGYT